This T cell receptor (beta chain) was documented in a study of blood T cell repertoires in COVID-19. Original data processing: Using reference gene primer amplification, nucleated cell counts were estimated. This table comes from immunoSEQ multiplex PCR, and its TCRdb copy is limited to in-frame clones, with some not included. Clone size and the V and J calls come from that table; the DNA yielded D and trimming. The table includes hundreds of thousands of clones, approximately 90% detected once. This clone came up a few times. Either two negative PCRs, clearance, or symptom resolution qualified Cohort 3 donors as recovered. This TCR derives from a man in his forties who had recovered from COVID-19. Material for sequencing was PBMCs or T cells enriched from blood (not recorded which).

The DNA of the CDR3 is TGTGCCATAGGACAGGAGGGGACTGAAGCTTTCTTT. It is translated as CAIGQEGTEAFF. V usage is TRBV30 and J usage is TRBJ1-1; 7 bases agree with TRBD1. J gave up 5 bases and V 8 bases, and 8 bases lay outside the gene matches. This CDR3 region has 12 residues. The germline V gene has CDR1 GTSNPN and CDR2 SVGIG (reference sequence).